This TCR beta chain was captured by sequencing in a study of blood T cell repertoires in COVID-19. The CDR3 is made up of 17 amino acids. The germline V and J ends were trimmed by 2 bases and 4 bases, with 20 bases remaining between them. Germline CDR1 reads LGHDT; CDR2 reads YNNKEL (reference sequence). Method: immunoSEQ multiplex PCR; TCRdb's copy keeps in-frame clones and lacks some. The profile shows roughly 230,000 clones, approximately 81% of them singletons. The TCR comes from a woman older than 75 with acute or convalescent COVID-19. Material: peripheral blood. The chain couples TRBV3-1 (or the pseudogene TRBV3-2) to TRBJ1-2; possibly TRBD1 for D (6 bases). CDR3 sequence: CASSQRMDSPWGYGYTF. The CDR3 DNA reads TGTGCCAGCAGCCAACGAATGGACAGTCCCTGGGGCTATGGCTACACCTTC.